This entry lists 12 T cell receptor beta chains sequenced from one sample in a study of blood T cell repertoires in COVID-19. Repertoires were generated with immunoSEQ multiplex PCR, while TCRdb's copy carries only in-frame clones and drops some. The sample comprises about 15,000 clones, roughly 88% of which are singletons, and roughly 26% rests with the top ten. Material: peripheral blood. Receptors originate from a woman between 50 and 59 years old with active or convalescent COVID-19.

The gene calls are TRBV10-3 and TRBJ1-5, with a tentative D call TRBD1 (5 bases). Looked up from germline, CDR1 is ENHRY and CDR2 is SYGVKD. The CDR3 consists of 13 residues. V lost 7 bases and J lost 0, with 7 bases in between. CDR3 protein: CAIMGGSNQPQHF. The DNA for the CDR3 is TGTGCCATCATGGGGGGTAGCAATCAGCCCCAGCATTTT.

The chain links TRBV2 to TRBJ2-7; TRBD2 agrees at 8 bases. J was trimmed by 4 bases and V by 9 bases; bases with no gene match: 5. CDR3 length: 12 residues. CDR1 and CDR2 (germline): SNHLY, FYNNEI. CDR3 bases: TGTGCCAGTCGGACGGGGGGGTACGAGCAGTACTTC. Residues: CASRTGGYEQYF.

In regard to this clone: Its ends do not fully match the called genes, so a read error is possible. The chain recombines TRBV7-7 with TRBJ2-2; 12 bases fit TRBD2. There are 18 residues in the CDR3. The germline V gene encodes CDR1 SSHAT and CDR2 FNYEAQ (reference sequence). CDR3 in DNA: TGTGCTAGCAGCTTAGTACTAGCGGGAGGCACGAACACCGGGGAGCTGTTTTTT. Protein: CASSLVLAGGTNTGELFF.

This clone was detected only a few times. The V call is TRBV13, the J call TRBJ1-1; D unresolved. The CDR3 contains 11 residues. Germline loops: CDR1 PRHDT, CDR2 FYEKMQ (reference sequence). V was trimmed by 0 bases and J by 9 bases, leaving 5 bases between them. The DNA for the CDR3 is TGTGCCAGCAGCTTAGGGTCAAAAGCTTTCTTT. Protein product: CASSLGSKAFF.

V is TRBV6-2 or TRBV6-3 and J is TRBJ2-7; no clear D gene. V was pared by 1 base and J by 3 bases, with 4 bases between. Per germline, CDR1 MNHEY and CDR2 SVGEGT. There are 12 residues in the CDR3. Here the CDR3 reads CASSYYNYEQYF. Written as DNA, the CDR3 is TGTGCCAGCAGTTACTATAACTACGAGCAGTACTTC.

This chain joins TRBV9 and TRBJ2-7, with a tentative D call TRBD1 (6 bases). V dropped 3 bases and J dropped 1 base, with 11 bases sitting between them. CDR3 length equals 14 residues. CDR1 is SGDLS and CDR2 is YYNGEE in the germline V gene. The CDR3 region has the DNA TGTGCCAGCAGCGCCCGGACAGAATCCTACGAGCAGTACTTC. Translation gives CASSARTESYEQYF.

The chain employs TRBV27 and TRBJ1-1; TRBD1 might be the D (5 bases). The CDR3 runs to 13 residues. V gave up 5 bases and J gave up 5 bases, with 12 bases separating them. Looked up from germline, CDR1 is MNHEY and CDR2 is SMNVEV (reference sequence). CDR3 protein: CASSLYAGTEAFF. CDR3 bases: TGTGCCAGCAGTCTATACGCAGGGACTGAAGCTTTCTTT.

V gene TRBV28 combines with J gene TRBJ2-7; 7 bases map to TRBD1. CDR3 size: 15 residues. CDR1 and CDR2 from the germline V gene are MDHEN and SYDVKM. Trimming cost V 5 bases and J 1 base; bases outside gene matches: 8. For the CDR3, the DNA is TGTGCCAGCAGTAACGACAGGGCTAGATCCTACGAGCAGTACTTC. It specifies CASSNDRARSYEQYF.

The gene calls are TRBV6-1 and TRBJ2-7, with D unresolved. Germline-derived CDR1 and CDR2 are MNHNS and SASEGT. V was shortened by 3 bases and J by 0 bases, with 15 bases between the two germline ends. This CDR3 is 16 amino acids long. CDR3 sequence (DNA): TGTGCCAGCAGTGACGTGAGAGGAGCGAACTCCTACGAGCAGTACTTC. Its protein product is CASSDVRGANSYEQYF.

V and J are TRBV5-5 and TRBJ1-2; D not certain. Germline V gives CDR1 SGHKS, CDR2 YYEKEE (reference sequence). With 2 bases removed from V and 2 bases from J, the gap between germline ends came to 10 bases. The CDR3 loop spans 14 amino acids. The CDR3 loop is CASSFSGPNYGYTF. The CDR3 DNA is TGTGCCAGCAGCTTTAGCGGTCCAAACTATGGCTACACCTTC.

J is TRBJ2-3 and V is TRBV9; 8 bases are shared with TRBD2. CDR1 and CDR2 (germline): SGDLS, YYNGEE. V was pared by 4 bases and J by 0 bases, with 13 bases of the junction left unmatched. The CDR3 has 18 residues. The CDR3 sequence: CASSPRTSYRPSTDTQYF. The CDR3, as DNA: TGTGCCAGCAGCCCACGGACTAGCTATAGGCCTAGCACAGATACGCAGTATTTT.

In this sample, this clone turned up a few times. This sequence joins TRBV28 and TRBJ2-1; D might be TRBD2 (5 bases). Germline V CDR1 and CDR2: MDHEN, SYDVKM. The CDR3 runs 15 residues. The ends were cut back, 4 bases at V and 5 bases at J, with 15 bases in the middle. The CDR3: CASSSLDGVHNEQFF. The CDR3 DNA follows: TGTGCCAGCAGTTCCCTAGACGGGGTTCACAATGAGCAGTTCTTC.